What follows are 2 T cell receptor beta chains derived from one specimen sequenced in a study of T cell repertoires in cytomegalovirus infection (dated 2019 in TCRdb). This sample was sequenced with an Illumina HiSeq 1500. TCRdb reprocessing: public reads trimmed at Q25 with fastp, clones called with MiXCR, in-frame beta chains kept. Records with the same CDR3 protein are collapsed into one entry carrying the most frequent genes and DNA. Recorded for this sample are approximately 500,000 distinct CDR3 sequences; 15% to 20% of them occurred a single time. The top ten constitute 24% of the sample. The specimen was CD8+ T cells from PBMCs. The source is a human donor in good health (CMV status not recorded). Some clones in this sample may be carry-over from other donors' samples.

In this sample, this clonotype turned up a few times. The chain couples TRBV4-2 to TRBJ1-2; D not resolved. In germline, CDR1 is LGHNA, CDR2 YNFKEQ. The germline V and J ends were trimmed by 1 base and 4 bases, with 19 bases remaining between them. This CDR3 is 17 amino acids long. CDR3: CASSQGEEGNWAYGYTF. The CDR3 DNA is TGTGCCAGCAGCCAAGGGGAAGAAGGGAATTGGGCCTATGGCTACACCTTC.

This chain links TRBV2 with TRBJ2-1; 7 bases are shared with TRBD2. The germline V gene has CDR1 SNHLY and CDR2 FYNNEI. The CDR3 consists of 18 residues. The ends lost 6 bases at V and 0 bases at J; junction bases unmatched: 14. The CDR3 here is CASSVLAPPRRSYNEQFF. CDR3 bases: TGTGCCAGCAGCGTACTAGCGCCCCCAAGGCGCTCCTACAATGAGCAGTTCTTC.